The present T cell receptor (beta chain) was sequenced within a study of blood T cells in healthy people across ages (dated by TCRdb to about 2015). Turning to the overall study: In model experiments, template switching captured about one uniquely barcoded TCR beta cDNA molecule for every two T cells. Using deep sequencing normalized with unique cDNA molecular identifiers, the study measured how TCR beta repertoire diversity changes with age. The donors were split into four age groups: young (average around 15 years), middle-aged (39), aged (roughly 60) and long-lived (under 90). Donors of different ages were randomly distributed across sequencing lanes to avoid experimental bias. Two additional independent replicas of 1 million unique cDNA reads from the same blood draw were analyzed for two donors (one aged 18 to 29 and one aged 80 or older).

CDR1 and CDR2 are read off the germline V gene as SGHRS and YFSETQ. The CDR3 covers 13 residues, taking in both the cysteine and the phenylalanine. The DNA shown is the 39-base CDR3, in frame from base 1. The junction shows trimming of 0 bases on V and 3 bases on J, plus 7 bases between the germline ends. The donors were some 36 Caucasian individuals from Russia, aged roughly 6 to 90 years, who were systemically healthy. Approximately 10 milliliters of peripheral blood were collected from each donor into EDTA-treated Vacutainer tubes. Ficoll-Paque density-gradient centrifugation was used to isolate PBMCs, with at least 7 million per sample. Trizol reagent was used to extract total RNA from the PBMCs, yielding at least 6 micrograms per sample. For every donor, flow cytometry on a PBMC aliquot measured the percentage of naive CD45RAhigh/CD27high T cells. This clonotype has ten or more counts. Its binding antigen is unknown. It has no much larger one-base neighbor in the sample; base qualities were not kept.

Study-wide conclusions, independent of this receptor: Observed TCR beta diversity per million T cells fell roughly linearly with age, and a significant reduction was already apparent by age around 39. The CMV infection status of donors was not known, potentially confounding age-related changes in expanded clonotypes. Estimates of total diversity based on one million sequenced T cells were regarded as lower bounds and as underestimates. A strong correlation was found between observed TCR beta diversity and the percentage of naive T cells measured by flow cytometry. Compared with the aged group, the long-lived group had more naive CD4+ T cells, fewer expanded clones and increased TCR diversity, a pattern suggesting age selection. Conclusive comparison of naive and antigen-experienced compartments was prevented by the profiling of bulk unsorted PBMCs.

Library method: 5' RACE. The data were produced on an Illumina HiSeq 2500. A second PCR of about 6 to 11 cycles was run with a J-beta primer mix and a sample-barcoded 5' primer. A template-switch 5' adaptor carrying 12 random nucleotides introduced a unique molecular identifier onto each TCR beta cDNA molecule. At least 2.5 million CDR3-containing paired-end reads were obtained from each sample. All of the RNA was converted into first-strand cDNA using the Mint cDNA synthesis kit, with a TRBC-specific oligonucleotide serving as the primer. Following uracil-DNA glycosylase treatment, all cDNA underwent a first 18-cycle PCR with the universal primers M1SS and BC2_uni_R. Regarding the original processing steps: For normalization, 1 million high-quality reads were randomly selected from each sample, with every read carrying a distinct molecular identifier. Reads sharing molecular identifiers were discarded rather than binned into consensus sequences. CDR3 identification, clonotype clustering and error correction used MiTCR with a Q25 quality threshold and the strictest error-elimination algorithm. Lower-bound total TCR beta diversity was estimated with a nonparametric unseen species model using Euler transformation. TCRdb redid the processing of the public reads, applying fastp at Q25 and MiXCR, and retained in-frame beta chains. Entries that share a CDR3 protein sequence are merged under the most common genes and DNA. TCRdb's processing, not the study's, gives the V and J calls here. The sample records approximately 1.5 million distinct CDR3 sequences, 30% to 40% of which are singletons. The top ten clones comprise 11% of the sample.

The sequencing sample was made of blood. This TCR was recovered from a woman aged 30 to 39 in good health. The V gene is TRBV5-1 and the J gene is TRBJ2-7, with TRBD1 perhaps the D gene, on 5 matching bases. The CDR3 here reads CASSLAGNYEQYF. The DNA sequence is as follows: TGCGCCAGCAGCTTGGCAGGGAACTACGAGCAGTACTTC.